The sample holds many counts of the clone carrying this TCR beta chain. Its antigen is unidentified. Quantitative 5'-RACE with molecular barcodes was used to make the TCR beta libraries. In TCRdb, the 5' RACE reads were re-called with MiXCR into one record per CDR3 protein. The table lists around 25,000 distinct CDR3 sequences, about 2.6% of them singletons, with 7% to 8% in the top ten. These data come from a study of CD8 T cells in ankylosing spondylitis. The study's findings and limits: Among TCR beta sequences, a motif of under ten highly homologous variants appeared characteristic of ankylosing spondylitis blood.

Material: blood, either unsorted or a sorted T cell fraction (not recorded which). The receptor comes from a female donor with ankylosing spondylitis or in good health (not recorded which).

Here the CDR3 DNA reads TGTGCCAGCAACACAGGGTGGGGGGTCGTCAATGAGCAGTTCTTC. This gives the protein CASNTGWGVVNEQFF. The chain is built from TRBV9 and TRBJ2-1; TRBD1 or TRBD2 may be the D gene (6 bases each). The germline V gene encodes CDR1 SGDLS and CDR2 YYNGEE. Trimming removed 6 bases at V and 6 bases at J, with 19 bases between. The CDR3 contains 15 residues.